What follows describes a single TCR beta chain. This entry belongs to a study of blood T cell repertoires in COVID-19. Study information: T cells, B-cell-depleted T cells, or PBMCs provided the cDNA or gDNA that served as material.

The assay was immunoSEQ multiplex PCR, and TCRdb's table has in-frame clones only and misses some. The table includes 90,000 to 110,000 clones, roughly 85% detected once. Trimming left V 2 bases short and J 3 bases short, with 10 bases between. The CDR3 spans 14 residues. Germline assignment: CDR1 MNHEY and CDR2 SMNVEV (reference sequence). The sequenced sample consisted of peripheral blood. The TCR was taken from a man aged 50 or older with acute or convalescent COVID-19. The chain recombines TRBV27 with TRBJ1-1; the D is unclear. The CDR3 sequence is CASSLVISDTEAFF. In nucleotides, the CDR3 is TGTGCCAGCAGTTTAGTAATTTCGGACACTGAAGCTTTCTTT.